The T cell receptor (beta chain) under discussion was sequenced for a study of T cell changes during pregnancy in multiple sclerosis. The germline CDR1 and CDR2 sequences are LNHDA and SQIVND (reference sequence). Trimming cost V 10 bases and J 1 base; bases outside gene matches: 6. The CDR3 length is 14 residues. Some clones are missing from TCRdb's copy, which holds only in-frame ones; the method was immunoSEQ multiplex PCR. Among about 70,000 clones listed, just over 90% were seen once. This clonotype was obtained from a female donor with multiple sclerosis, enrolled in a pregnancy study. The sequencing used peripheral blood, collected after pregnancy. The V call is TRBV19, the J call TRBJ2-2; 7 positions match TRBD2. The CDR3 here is CATTGLLNTGELFF. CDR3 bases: TGTGCCACCACGGGACTATTGAACACCGGGGAGCTGTTTTTT.